These T cell receptor beta chains were read from a single sample in a study of shared clonotypes between healthy human individuals. The data were produced by immunoSEQ multiplex PCR, yet TCRdb's version contains in-frame clones alone and is incomplete. The repertoire holds about 680,000 clones, with 55% to 75% as singletons. What was sequenced was memory CD4+ T cells sorted from blood. Receptors originate from a woman aged 30 to 39 in good health. The CDR3 runs from the conserved cysteine through the conserved F or W. Fields, in order: D gene, J gene, V gene, CDR3 length, clone size, CDR3 protein, CDR3 DNA. D genes are given only for firm matches. The listing skips clone size in some rows; elsewhere it reads once, few, many or a size class.

NA TRBJ1-2 TRBV10-3 15 NA CAISETESPRYGYTF TGTGCCATCAGTGAGACGGAGAGCCCACGGTATGGCTACACCTTC
TRBD2 TRBJ2-5 TRBV6-6 16 NA CASTLGTSGIPETQYF TGTGCCAGCACCCTGGGGACTAGCGGGATACCAGAGACCCAGTACTTC
TRBD1 TRBJ2-7 TRBV7-6 16 NA CASSLEVTGASYEQYF TGTGCCAGCAGCTTAGAGGTGACAGGGGCGTCCTACGAGCAGTACTTC
TRBD1 TRBJ2-7 TRBV28 15 NA CASSPTGVGSDEQYF TGTGCCAGCAGTCCAACAGGGGTGGGTTCTGACGAGCAGTACTTC
TRBD1 TRBJ1-3 TRBV28 15 NA CASRNSGTGGNTIYF TGTGCCAGCAGAAATTCCGGGACAGGGGGAAACACCATATATTTT
TRBD2 TRBJ2-1 TRBV4-1 15 many CASSQNSGSQEEQFF TGCGCCAGCAGCCAAAATAGCGGGAGTCAGGAAGAGCAGTTCTTC
TRBD1 TRBJ2-5 TRBV5-1 14 NA CASTQGRQGETQYF TGCGCCAGCACCCAGGGAAGACAGGGAGAGACCCAGTACTTC
NA TRBJ1-1 TRBV6-5 15 NA CASSSTLDWDTEAFF TGTGCCAGCAGTTCCACCCTGGATTGGGACACTGAAGCTTTCTTT
NA TRBJ1-2 TRBV28 14 NA CASSLDQGLYGYTF TGTGCCAGCAGTTTGGATCAGGGACTCTATGGCTACACCTTC
NA TRBJ1-1 TRBV28 15 NA CASTRRDSGATEAFF TGTGCCAGCACCCGTCGGGACTCAGGGGCGACTGAAGCTTTCTTT
TRBD1 TRBJ1-2 TRBV5-1 14 NA CASSYDRGPYGYTF TGCGCCAGCAGCTACGACAGGGGGCCCTATGGCTACACCTTC
NA TRBJ2-2 TRBV21-1 15 NA CASRLGTANTGELFF TGTGCCAGCAGGTTGGGGACAGCTAACACCGGGGAGCTGTTTTTT
TRBD1 TRBJ1-1 TRBV4-1 17 NA CASSQEGTGQSNTEAFF TGCGCCAGCAGCCAAGAGGGTACGGGACAGTCGAACACTGAAGCTTTCTTT
TRBD1 TRBJ2-5 TRBV11-3 13 NA CASRQTGEETQYF TGTGCCAGCAGGCAGACAGGGGAAGAGACCCAGTACTTC
NA TRBJ2-7 TRBV7-6 15 NA CASSLAELAAYEQYF TGTGCCAGCAGCTTAGCGGAACTAGCAGCCTACGAGCAGTACTTC
NA TRBJ2-1 TRBV7-8 14 NA CASSDTTRTNEQFF TGTGCCAGCAGCGATACAACTAGGACCAATGAGCAGTTCTTC
NA TRBJ2-1 TRBV6-6 12 NA CASSSLGSEQFF TGTGCCAGCAGTTCGCTAGGTTCTGAGCAGTTCTTC
NA TRBJ2-7 TRBV28 14 NA CASSLGQQIYEQYF TGTGCCAGCAGTTTAGGACAGCAAATCTACGAGCAGTACTTC
NA TRBJ1-5 TRBV6-5 15 NA CASRPTGSGNQPQHF TGTGCCAGCAGACCAACGGGATCGGGCAATCAGCCCCAGCATTTT
TRBD2 TRBJ2-2 TRBV6-1 15 few CASSSGRDGAGELFF TGTGCCAGCAGTAGCGGGAGGGATGGGGCCGGGGAGCTGTTTTTT
NA TRBJ2-5 TRBV5-1 13 NA CASSLVTEETQYF TGCGCCAGCAGCTTGGTGACAGAAGAGACCCAGTACTTC
NA TRBJ1-2 TRBV19 13 NA CASALAGRSGYTF TGTGCCAGTGCTTTGGCAGGGAGGTCAGGCTACACCTTC
TRBD1 TRBJ1-2 TRBV2 17 NA CASRREGQALGGYGYTF TGTGCCAGCAGGAGGGAAGGACAGGCCCTGGGAGGCTATGGCTACACCTTC
NA TRBJ2-3 TRBV7-2 14 NA CASSLRRGTDTQYF TGTGCCAGCAGCTTACGCAGGGGCACAGATACGCAGTATTTT
NA TRBJ2-7 TRBV2 13 NA CASRFGSSYEQYF TGTGCCAGCAGGTTCGGGAGCTCCTACGAGCAGTACTTC
TRBD2 TRBJ2-5 TRBV2 17 NA CASSESVGGSSKETQYF TGTGCCAGCAGTGAAAGTGTGGGCGGGAGTTCTAAAGAGACCCAGTACTTC
TRBD1 TRBJ1-2 TRBV29-1 13 NA CSVAGTGVYGYTF TGCAGCGTTGCTGGGACAGGGGTCTATGGCTACACCTTC
TRBD1 TRBJ2-7 TRBV5-8 14 NA CASTLRQGLHEQYF TGTGCCAGCACCTTACGACAGGGGCTCCACGAGCAGTACTTC
TRBD2 TRBJ2-7 TRBV29-1 15 NA CSAQLAGDLSYEQYF TGCAGCGCCCAGCTAGCGGGAGACCTCTCCTACGAGCAGTACTTC
NA TRBJ1-2 TRBV18 13 NA CASSPDRFYGYTF TGTGCCAGCTCACCTGACCGTTTCTATGGCTACACCTTC
NA TRBJ1-5 TRBV4-1 15 NA CASSQDENSNQPQHF TGCGCCAGCAGCCAAGATGAGAATAGCAATCAGCCCCAGCATTTT
TRBD2 TRBJ2-7 TRBV14 15 NA CASSQGASGARGQYF TGTGCCAGCAGCCAAGGGGCTAGCGGGGCTAGAGGGCAGTACTTC
NA TRBJ2-7 TRBV28 11 NA CASSLGAEQYF TGTGCCAGCAGTCTGGGGGCCGAGCAGTACTTC
TRBD2 TRBJ2-3 TRBV10-3 17 NA CAISEGVTSGNTDTQYF TGTGCCATCAGTGAGGGGGTAACTAGCGGGAACACAGATACGCAGTATTTT
TRBD2 TRBJ2-2 TRBV28 15 NA CASSRGGSRTGELFF TGTGCCAGCAGTAGGGGCGGGAGTCGTACCGGGGAGCTGTTTTTT
NA TRBJ1-3 TRBV6-1 12 NA CASILNGNTIYF TGTGCCAGCATCTTAAACGGAAACACCATATATTTT
NA TRBJ2-7 TRBV18 17 NA CASSPLAPAVSSYEQYF TGTGCCAGCTCACCGTTGGCGCCAGCGGTAAGCTCCTACGAGCAGTACTTC
NA TRBJ2-3 TRBV6-5 15 NA CASSYSPDNTDTQYF TGTGCCAGCAGTTACTCGCCGGACAACACAGATACGCAGTATTTT
TRBD2 TRBJ2-1 TRBV6-5 15 once CASSSGTSMYNEQFF TGTGCCAGCAGCTCCGGGACTAGTATGTACAATGAGCAGTTCTTC
NA TRBJ2-2 TRBV6-1 13 NA CASTLTRTGELFF TGTGCCAGCACCCTGACTCGCACCGGGGAGCTGTTTTTT